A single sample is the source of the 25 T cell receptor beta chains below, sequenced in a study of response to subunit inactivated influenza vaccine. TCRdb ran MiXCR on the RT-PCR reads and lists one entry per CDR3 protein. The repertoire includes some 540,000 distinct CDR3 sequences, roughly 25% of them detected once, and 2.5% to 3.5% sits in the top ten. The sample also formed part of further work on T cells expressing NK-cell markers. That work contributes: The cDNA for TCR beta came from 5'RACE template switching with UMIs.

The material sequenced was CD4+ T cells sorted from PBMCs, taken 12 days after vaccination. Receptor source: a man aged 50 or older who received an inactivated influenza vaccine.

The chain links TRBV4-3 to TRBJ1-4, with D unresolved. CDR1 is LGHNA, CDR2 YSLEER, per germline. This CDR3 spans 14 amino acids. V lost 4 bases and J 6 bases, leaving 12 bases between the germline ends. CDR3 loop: CASSRAREDEKLFF. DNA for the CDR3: TGCGCCAGCAGCCGGGCTAGGGAGGATGAAAAACTGTTTTTT.

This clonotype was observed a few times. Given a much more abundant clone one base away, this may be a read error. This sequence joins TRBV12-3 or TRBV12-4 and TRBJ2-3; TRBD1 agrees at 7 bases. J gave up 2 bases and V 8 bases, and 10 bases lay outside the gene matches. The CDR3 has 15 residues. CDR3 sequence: CASGATGVDTDTQYF. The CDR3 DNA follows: TGTGCCAGCGGAGCCACAGGGGTTGACACAGATACGCAGTATTTT.

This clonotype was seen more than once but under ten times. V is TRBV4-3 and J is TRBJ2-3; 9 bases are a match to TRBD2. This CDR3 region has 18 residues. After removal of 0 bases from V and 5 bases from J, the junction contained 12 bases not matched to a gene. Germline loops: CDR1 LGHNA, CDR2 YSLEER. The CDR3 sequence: CASSQEAAGGGWGDTQYF. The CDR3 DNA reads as TGCGCCAGCAGCCAAGAAGCAGCGGGAGGAGGGTGGGGAGATACGCAGTATTTT.

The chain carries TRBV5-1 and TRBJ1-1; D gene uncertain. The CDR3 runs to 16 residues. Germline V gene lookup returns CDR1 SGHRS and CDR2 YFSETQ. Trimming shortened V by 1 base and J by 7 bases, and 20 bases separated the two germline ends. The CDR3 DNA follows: TGCGCCAGCAGCTTGAGCCCTTTGTGGCAGGCCAATGAAGCTTTCTTT. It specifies CASSLSPLWQANEAFF.

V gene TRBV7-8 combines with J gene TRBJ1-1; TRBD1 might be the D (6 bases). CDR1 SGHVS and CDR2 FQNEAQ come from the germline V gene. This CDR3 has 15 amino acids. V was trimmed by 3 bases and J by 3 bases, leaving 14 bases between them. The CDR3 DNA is TGTGCCAGCAGCTTCCAACAGGGTGGGGACACTGAAGCTTTCTTT. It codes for CASSFQQGGDTEAFF.

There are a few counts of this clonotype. The CDR3 is CSVQRGQGQETQYF. CDR3 bases: TGCAGCGTTCAGAGGGGACAGGGGCAAGAGACCCAGTACTTC. The chain combines TRBV29-1 with TRBJ2-5, with 10 bases aligning to TRBD1. With V trimmed by 5 bases and J by 2 bases, 5 bases remained unmatched. In germline, CDR1 is SQVTM, CDR2 ANQGSEA. The CDR3 loop spans 14 amino acids.

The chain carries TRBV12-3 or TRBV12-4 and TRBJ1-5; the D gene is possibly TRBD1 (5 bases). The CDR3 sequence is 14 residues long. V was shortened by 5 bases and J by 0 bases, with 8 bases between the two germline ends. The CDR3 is CASSPGVSNQPQHF. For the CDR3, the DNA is TGTGCCAGCAGTCCGGGGGTTAGCAATCAGCCCCAGCATTTT.

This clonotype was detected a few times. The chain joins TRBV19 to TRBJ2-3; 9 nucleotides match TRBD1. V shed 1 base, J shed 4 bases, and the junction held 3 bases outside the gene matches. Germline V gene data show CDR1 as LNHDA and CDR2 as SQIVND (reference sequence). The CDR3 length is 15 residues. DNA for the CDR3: TGTGCCAGTAGTATAGTCACAGGGGGCGCAGATACGCAGTATTTT. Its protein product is CASSIVTGGADTQYF.

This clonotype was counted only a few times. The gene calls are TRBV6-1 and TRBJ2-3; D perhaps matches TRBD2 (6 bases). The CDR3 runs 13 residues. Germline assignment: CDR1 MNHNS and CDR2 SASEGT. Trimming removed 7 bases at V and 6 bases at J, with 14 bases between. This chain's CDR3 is CASIPAGGDTQYF. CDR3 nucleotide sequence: TGTGCCAGCATCCCAGCGGGCGGGGATACGCAGTATTTT.

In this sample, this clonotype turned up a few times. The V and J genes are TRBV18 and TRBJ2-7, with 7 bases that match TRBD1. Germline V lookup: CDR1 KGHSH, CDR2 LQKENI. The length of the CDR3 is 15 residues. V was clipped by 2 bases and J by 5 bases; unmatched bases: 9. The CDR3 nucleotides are TGTGCCAGCTCACCAAGACAGGGTGGGGTGCACGAGCAGTACTTC. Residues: CASSPRQGGVHEQYF.

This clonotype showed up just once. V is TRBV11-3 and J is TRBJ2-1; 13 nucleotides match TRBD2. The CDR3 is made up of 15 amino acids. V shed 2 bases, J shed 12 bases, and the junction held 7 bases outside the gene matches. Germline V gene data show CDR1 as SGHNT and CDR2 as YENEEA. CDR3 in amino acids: CASSLSTSGRVGQFF. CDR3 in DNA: TGTGCCAGCAGCTTAAGTACTAGCGGGAGGGTGGGGCAGTTCTTC.

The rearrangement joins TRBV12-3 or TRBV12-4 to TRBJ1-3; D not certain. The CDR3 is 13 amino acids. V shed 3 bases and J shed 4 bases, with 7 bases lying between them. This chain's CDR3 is CASSFLEGNTIYF. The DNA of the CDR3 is TGTGCCAGCAGTTTCCTGGAAGGAAACACCATATATTTT.

The CDR3 protein is CASSYLDNASRQYF. In DNA form, the CDR3 reads TGTGCCAGCAGTTACCTAGATAATGCTAGTAGGCAGTATTTT. This chain joins TRBV6-5 and TRBJ2-3; no firm D call. There are 14 residues in the CDR3. From germline, CDR1 is MNHEY and CDR2 SVGAGI. Trimming took off 2 bases at V and 11 bases at J, with 17 bases between the two ends.

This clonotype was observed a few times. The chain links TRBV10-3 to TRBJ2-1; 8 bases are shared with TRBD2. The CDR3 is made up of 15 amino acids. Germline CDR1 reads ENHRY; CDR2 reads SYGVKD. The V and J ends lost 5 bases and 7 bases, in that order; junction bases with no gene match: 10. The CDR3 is CAISFSSGDGNEQFF. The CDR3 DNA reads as TGTGCCATCAGTTTTAGTAGCGGGGATGGGAATGAGCAGTTCTTC.

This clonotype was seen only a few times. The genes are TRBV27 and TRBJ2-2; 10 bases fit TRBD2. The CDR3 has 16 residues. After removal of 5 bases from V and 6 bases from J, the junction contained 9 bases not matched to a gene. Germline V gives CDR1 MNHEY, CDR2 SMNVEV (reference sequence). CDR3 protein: CASSRASGRWAGELFF. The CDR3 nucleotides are TGTGCCAGCAGTCGGGCTAGCGGGAGATGGGCCGGGGAGCTGTTTTTT.

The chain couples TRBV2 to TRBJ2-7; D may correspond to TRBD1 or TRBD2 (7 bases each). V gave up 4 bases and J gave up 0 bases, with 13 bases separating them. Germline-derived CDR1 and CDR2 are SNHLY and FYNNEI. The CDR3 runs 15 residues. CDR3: CASSGSRGGSYEQYF. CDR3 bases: TGTGCCAGCAGTGGAAGCAGGGGGGGCTCCTACGAGCAGTACTTC.

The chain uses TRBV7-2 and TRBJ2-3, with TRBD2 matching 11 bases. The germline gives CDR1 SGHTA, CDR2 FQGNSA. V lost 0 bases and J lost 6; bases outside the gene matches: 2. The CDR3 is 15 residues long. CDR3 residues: CASSLAGLAADTQYF. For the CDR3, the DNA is TGTGCCAGCAGCTTAGCGGGACTAGCGGCCGATACGCAGTATTTT.

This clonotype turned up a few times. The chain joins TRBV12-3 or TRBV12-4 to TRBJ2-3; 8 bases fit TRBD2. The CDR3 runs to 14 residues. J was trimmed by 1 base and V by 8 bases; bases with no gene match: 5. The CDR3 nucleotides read TGTGCCAGCGTGAAGACTAGCGGCACAGATACGCAGTATTTT. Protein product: CASVKTSGTDTQYF.

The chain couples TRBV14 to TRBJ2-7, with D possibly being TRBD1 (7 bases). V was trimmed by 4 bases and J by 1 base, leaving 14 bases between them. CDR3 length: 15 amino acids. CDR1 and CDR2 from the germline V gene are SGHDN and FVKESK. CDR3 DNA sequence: TGTGCCAGCAGCCGCGCAGGGGGGTTATCCTACGAGCAGTACTTC. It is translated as CASSRAGGLSYEQYF. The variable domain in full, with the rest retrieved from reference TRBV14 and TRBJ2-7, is EAGVTQFPSHSVIEKGQTVTLRCDPISGHDNLYWYRRVMGKEIKFLLHFVKESKQDESGMPNNRFLAERTGGTYSTLKVQPAELEDSGVYFCASSRAGGLSYEQYFGPGTRLTVT.

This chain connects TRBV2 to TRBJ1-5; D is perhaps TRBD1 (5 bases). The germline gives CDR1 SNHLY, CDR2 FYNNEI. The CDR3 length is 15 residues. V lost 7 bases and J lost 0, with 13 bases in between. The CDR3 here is CASTPGGYSNQPQHF. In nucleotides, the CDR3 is TGTGCCAGCACCCCTGGGGGGTATAGCAATCAGCCCCAGCATTTT.

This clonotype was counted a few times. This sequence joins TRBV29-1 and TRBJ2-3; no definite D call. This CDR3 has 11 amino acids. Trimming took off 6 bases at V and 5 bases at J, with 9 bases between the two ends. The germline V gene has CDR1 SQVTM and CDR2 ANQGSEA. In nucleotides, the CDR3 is TGCAGCGTGATACCGAGAGATACGCAGTATTTT. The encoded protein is CSVIPRDTQYF.

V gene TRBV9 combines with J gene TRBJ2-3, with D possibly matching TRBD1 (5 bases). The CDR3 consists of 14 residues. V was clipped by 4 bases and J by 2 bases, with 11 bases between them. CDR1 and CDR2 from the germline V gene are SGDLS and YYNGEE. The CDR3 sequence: CASSLQTATDTQYF. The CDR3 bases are TGTGCCAGCAGCCTCCAGACAGCCACAGATACGCAGTATTTT. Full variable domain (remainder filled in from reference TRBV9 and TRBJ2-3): DSGVTQTPKHLITATGQRVTLRCSPRSGDLSVYWYQQSLDQGLQFLIQYYNGEERAKGNILERFSAQQFPDLHSELNLSSLELGDSALYFCASSLQTATDTQYFGPGTRLTVL.

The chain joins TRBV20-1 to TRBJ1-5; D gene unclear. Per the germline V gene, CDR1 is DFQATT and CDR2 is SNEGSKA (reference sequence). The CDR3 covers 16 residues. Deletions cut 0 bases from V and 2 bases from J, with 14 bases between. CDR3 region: CSARDYGHGGNQPQHF. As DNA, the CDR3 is TGCAGTGCTAGAGATTATGGGCACGGGGGCAATCAGCCCCAGCATTTT.

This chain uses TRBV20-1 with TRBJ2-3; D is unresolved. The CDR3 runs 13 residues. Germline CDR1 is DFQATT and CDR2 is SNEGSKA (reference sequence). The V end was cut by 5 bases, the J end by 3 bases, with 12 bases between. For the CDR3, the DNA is TGCAGTGCTGCAGAATGGGCAACAGATACGCAGTATTTT. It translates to CSAAEWATDTQYF.

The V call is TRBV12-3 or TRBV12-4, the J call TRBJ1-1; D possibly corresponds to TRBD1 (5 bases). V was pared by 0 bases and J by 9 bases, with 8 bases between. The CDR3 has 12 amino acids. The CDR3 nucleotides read TGTGCCAGCAGTTTAGCGCCAGGGAAAGCTTTCTTT. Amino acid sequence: CASSLAPGKAFF.